The next 10 T cell receptor beta chains were all read from a single sample in a study of cytomegalovirus exposure and HLA in healthy donors (dated 2017 in TCRdb). The library was obtained by the immunoSEQ multiplex PCR assay. A mixture of 60 forward primers for TCR Vbeta segments and 13 reverse primers for TCR Jbeta segments was used in the multiplex PCR. The immuneACCESS repertoire file appears here via TCRdb, limited to in-frame rearrangements. These files lack a portion of the clones; in checked studies, under half of the deficit traces to unresolved V genes, and the cause of the others is not known. The sample data list 95,000 to 150,000 clones, and approximately 80% of these were observed just once. The ten largest make up more than 3% of the sample. Material: PBMCs. Receptors were obtained from a man aged 30 to 39 in good health and CMV-seronegative.

V and J are TRBV27 and TRBJ2-1, with 14 bases lining up with TRBD2. The CDR3 is 18 residues long. With 2 bases clipped from V and 2 bases from J, the junction kept 5 bases outside the gene matches. CDR1 and CDR2 from the germline V gene are MNHEY and SMNVEV (reference sequence). Here the CDR3 reads CASSLGTSGSGAYNEQFF. DNA for the CDR3: TGTGCCAGCAGTTTAGGGACTAGCGGGAGTGGGGCCTACAATGAGCAGTTCTTC.

The V call is TRBV11-3, the J call TRBJ2-7, with 9 bases matching TRBD1. The CDR3 covers 15 residues. The V segment lost 5 bases and the J segment 0 bases; nucleotides outside the gene matches: 5. CDR1 is SGHNT, CDR2 YENEEA, per germline. CDR3 nucleotides: TGTGCCAGCAGCCCCGGACAGGGGAGCTCCTACGAGCAGTACTTC. Translated: CASSPGQGSSYEQYF.

The chain recombines TRBV5-1 with TRBJ2-5; 10 nucleotides line up with TRBD2. Germline trimming cut 1 base from V and 7 bases from J; bases unmatched to any gene: 7. Germline V gene data show CDR1 as SGHRS and CDR2 as YFSETQ. The CDR3 totals 15 residues. CDR3 sequence (DNA): TGCGCCAGCAGCTTGCAAGGACTAGCGGTACCGACCCAGTACTTC. Residues: CASSLQGLAVPTQYF.

CDR3 sequence (DNA): TGTGCCAGTAGTCTCAGGGCCTCGGGGGCCTACGAGCAGTACTTC. It is translated as CASSLRASGAYEQYF. The V call is TRBV19, the J call TRBJ2-7; possibly TRBD2 for D (6 bases). CDR1 is LNHDA, CDR2 SQIVND, per germline (reference sequence). The ends were cut back, 5 bases at V and 2 bases at J, with 16 bases in the middle. The CDR3 is made up of 15 amino acids.

This rearrangement joins TRBV27 to TRBJ1-1; 9 nucleotides line up with TRBD1. V lost 5 bases, J lost 3 bases, and 10 bases stayed unmatched. The CDR3 has 16 amino acids. Germline CDR1 reads MNHEY; CDR2 reads SMNVEV (reference sequence). This CDR3 is CASSLLTGGGDTEAFF. The CDR3, as DNA: TGTGCCAGCAGTCTCCTGACAGGGGGGGGAGACACTGAAGCTTTCTTT.

V and J are TRBV2 and TRBJ2-7; 12 bases are shared with TRBD2. From germline, CDR1 is SNHLY and CDR2 FYNNEI. The CDR3 covers 14 residues. Unmatched junction bases numbered 1, after V lost 4 bases and J lost 3 bases. This CDR3 reads CASSGLAGVYEQYF. Written as DNA, the CDR3 is TGTGCCAGCAGTGGACTAGCGGGGGTCTACGAGCAGTACTTC. Supplemented by reference TRBV2 and TRBJ2-7, the full variable domain reads EPEVTQTPSHQVTQMGQEVILRCVPISNHLYFYWYRQILGQKVEFLVSFYNNEISEKSEIFDDQFSVERPDGSNFTLKIRSTKLEDSAMYFCASSGLAGVYEQYFGPGTRLTVT.

This chain connects TRBV10-3 to TRBJ2-7; 9 positions agree with TRBD2. V was clipped by 2 bases and J by 4 bases; unmatched bases: 6. The CDR3 has 15 residues. CDR1 ENHRY and CDR2 SYGVKD come from the germline V gene. In nucleotides, the CDR3 is TGTGCCATCAGTGAGGGTAGCGGGGGAGATTACGAGCAGTACTTC. This codes for CAISEGSGGDYEQYF.

This sequence joins TRBV29-1 and TRBJ1-5; D remains unclear. Trimming cost V 0 bases and J 0 bases, with 6 bases left between them. The CDR3 spans 14 residues. Germline V gives CDR1 SQVTM, CDR2 ANQGSEA. For the CDR3, the DNA is TGCAGCGTTGAAGAGGGCGATAGCAATCAGCCCCAGCATTTT. Translation: CSVEEGDSNQPQHF.

J is TRBJ2-7 and V is TRBV18; tentatively, D is TRBD1 (6 bases). This CDR3 is 12 amino acids long. V dropped 4 bases and J dropped 3 bases, with 7 bases sitting between them. Germline loops: CDR1 KGHSH, CDR2 LQKENI. The CDR3 DNA reads TGTGCCAGCTCACTGGACAGCTACGAGCAGTACTTC. Translation: CASSLDSYEQYF. The whole variable domain, remainder taken from reference TRBV18 and TRBJ2-7, is NAGVMQNPRHLVRRRGQEARLRCSPMKGHSHVYWYRQLPEEGLKFMVYLQKENIIDESGMPKERFSAEFPKEGPSILRIQQVVRGDSAAYFCASSLDSYEQYFGPGTRLTVT.

The chain is built from TRBV6-1 and TRBJ1-2; TRBD1 matches at 7 bases. The V gene's germline CDR1 is MNHNS and CDR2 SASEGT. This CDR3 has 16 amino acids. The trim removed 0 bases at V and 4 bases at J, leaving 8 bases unmatched. CDR3: CASSEARQGRAYGYTF. DNA for the CDR3: TGTGCCAGCAGTGAAGCGCGACAGGGCCGCGCCTATGGCTACACCTTC.